This T cell receptor beta chain derives from a study of vaccination and CD4 T cells after COVID-19. Looking at the study overall: SARS-CoV-2, HCoV-NL63, HCoV-OC43 and HCoV-229E supplied the overlapping spike peptides used to stimulate cells.

The ends lost 5 bases at V and 4 bases at J; junction bases unmatched: 7. Germline CDR1 and CDR2: SGHTA and FQGNSA. The CDR3 covers 14 residues. The assay that was used to sequence DNA from cultured CD4+ T cells was the Oncomine TCR Beta short-read assay. Cultures of CD4+ T cells served as the source for extracting genomic DNA. TCRdb reanalysed the PCR reads using MiXCR and keeps one entry per CDR3 protein. Of about 20,000 distinct CDR3 sequences detected, roughly 49% appear once; the ten largest clones hold about a sixth. Indicated treatment: approximately 9-day PBMC culture with coronavirus spike peptide pools or control peptides (ViraFEST assay). Using peptide pools, antigen-specific T cells were expanded in ViraFEST before TCRs were sequenced. About this clonotype itself: Its antigen is unknown.

General study results and limits: In convalescent patients, 304 of 307 vaccine-specific clones were mono-reactive for SARS-CoV-2 spike.

Material: CD4+ T cells from blood, cultured in vitro, obtained before SARS-CoV-2 vaccination. The rearrangement links TRBV7-2 to TRBJ1-2; 7 positions match TRBD1. This receptor was obtained from a human donor who had recovered from COVID-19. CDR3 bases: TGTGCCAGCAGCCTCGCGGGACAGCCCTATGGCTACACCTTC. Protein product: CASSLAGQPYGYTF.